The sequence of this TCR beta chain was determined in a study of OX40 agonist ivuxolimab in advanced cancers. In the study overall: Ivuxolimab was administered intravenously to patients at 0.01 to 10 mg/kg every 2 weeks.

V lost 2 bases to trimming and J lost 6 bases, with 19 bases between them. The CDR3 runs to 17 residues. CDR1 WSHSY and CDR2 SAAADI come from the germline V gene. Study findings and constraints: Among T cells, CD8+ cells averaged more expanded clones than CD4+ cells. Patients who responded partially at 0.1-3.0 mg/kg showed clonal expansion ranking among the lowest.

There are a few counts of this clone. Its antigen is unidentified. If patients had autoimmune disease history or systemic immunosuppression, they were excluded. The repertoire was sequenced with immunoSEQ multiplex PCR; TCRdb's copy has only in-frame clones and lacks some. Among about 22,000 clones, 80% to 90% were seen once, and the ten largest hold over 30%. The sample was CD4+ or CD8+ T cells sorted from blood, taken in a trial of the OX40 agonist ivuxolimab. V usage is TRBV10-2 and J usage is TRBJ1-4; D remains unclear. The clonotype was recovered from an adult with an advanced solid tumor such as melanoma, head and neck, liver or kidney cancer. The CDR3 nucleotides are TGCGCCAGCAGTGAGGCGGAGGGCAGGCGGGTCGATGAAAAACTGTTTTTT. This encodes CASSEAEGRRVDEKLFF.